These 3 T cell receptor beta chains originate from one sample sequenced in a study of blood T cell repertoires in COVID-19. Generated by immunoSEQ multiplex PCR, the TCRdb table keeps only in-frame clones and is missing some. The data contain roughly 360,000 clones, 80% to 90% of them singletons. The specimen sequenced was PBMCs or T cells enriched from blood (not recorded which). All receptors derive from a young man who had recovered from COVID-19.

This rearrangement joins TRBV6-5 to TRBJ2-2; D is unclear. V was cut by 2 bases and J by 0 bases, with 4 bases left in between. The V gene's germline CDR1 is MNHEY and CDR2 SVGAGI. The CDR3 spans 14 residues. As DNA, the CDR3 is TGTGCCAGCAGTTACGACACGAACACCGGGGAGCTGTTTTTT. This sequence encodes CASSYDTNTGELFF.

This chain connects TRBV6-4 to TRBJ2-2, with 10 bases that match TRBD2. The germline V gene has CDR1 MRHNA and CDR2 SNTAGT. J lost 2 bases, V lost 6 bases, and 6 bases had no gene match. The CDR3 consists of 16 residues. The CDR3, as DNA: TGTGCCAGCAGCGAACTAGCGGGGCTTAACACCGGGGAGCTGTTTTTT. Translation gives CASSELAGLNTGELFF.

The chain couples TRBV7-6 to TRBJ2-1, with TRBD1 as a possible D gene (5 bases). Germline V gives CDR1 SGHVS, CDR2 FNYEAQ. V lost 0 bases and J 6 bases, leaving 6 bases between the germline ends. This CDR3 region has 13 residues. As DNA, the CDR3 is TGTGCCAGCAGCTTAGCGCAGGGCAATGAGCAGTTCTTC. This gives the protein CASSLAQGNEQFF.